One TCR beta chain is described in this entry. Its specificity is not known. The sample belongs to a study of T cells after yellow fever vaccination. General study points: When the response was secondary, it was weaker but reached its peak faster, day 5 versus 15.

5'RACE template switching generated TCR cDNA, adding a universal primer site and UMIs. TCRdb reprocessed the 5' RACE reads via MiXCR and lists one record per CDR3 protein. The data show around 530,000 distinct CDR3 sequences, approximately 16% seen once. With 5 bases removed from V and 5 bases from J, the gap between germline ends came to 12 bases. The CDR3 consists of 13 residues. The germline V gene encodes CDR1 SEHNR and CDR2 FQNEAQ (reference sequence). The sequence was collected from a man aged 18 to 30 who received the YFV17D yellow fever vaccine. The starting material was PBMCs, obtained around 5 days after the first yellow fever vaccination. The chain uses TRBV7-9 and TRBJ1-1; D not resolved. For the CDR3, the DNA is TGTGCCAGCAGCCGACGGGCCGGAACTGAAGCTTTCTTT. Amino acids: CASSRRAGTEAFF.